This T cell receptor (beta chain) originates from a study of T cell changes during pregnancy in multiple sclerosis (dated by TCRdb to about 2019). For the study in its entirety: Changes in the T cell repertoire over the course of pregnancy were examined in this study in women with multiple sclerosis.

The CDR3 contains 15 residues, cysteine and phenylalanine counted. The CDR3 DNA has 45 bases and is translated from base 1. Based on the germline V gene, the CDR1 and CDR2 sequences are SGDLS and YYNGEE. From V the trimming removes 4 bases and from J it removes 4 bases, while the gene matches leave 7 bases of the junction unaccounted for. Libraries were constructed by the immunoSEQ multiplex PCR assay. Sourced from immuneACCESS, this table was stored by TCRdb with only in-frame sequences that have V and J called. A share of the clones is absent; for the studies checked, an unresolved V gene accounts for under half, and the remainder has no known explanation. The table for this sample lists around 80,000 clones; 90% to 95% of them were counted only once. The ten biggest clones cover less than 3% of the sample. Concerning this clone itself: Which antigen it targets is not known. Base qualities are missing; no much larger clone stands one base away.

This clonotype was obtained from a female donor with multiple sclerosis, enrolled in a pregnancy study. This sample comprised peripheral blood, obtained before pregnancy. The chain is encoded by TRBV9 joined to TRBJ2-1; 8 nucleotides in the junction match TRBD2. The DNA is as follows: TGTGCCAGCAGCTTATCGGGAGGGCCTTACAATGAGCAGTTCTTC. This yields the protein CASSLSGGPYNEQFF.